This T cell receptor (beta chain) stems from a study of shared clonotypes between healthy human individuals. Study information: Serving as donors were a couple of women and a few men, whose ages spanned 18 to 49.

The CDR3 has 14 amino acids. V was pared by 2 bases and J by 8 bases, with 12 bases between. Germline CDR1 is SEHNR and CDR2 is FQNEAQ (reference sequence). Repertoires were generated with immunoSEQ multiplex PCR, while TCRdb's copy carries only in-frame clones and drops some. The table lists about 360,000 clones, less than 75% of them singletons. The receptor was derived from a man younger than 40 in good health. The material sequenced was memory CD4+ T cells sorted from blood. The subset here: CD45RA-negative fraction. The chain employs TRBV7-9 and TRBJ1-4; D ambiguous. The DNA of the CDR3 is TGTGCCAGCAGCTTACTTGGGAGCTGGGAAAAACTGTTTTTT. Translation: CASSLLGSWEKLFF.